These T cell receptor beta chains were read from a single sample in a study of cytomegalovirus exposure and HLA in healthy donors. Measured with immunoSEQ multiplex PCR; TCRdb has only the in-frame clones, and not every one. The profile shows 120,000 or so clones, around 90% of them singletons. Specimen: PBMCs. The source is a woman younger than 30 in good health and CMV-seronegative. The CDR3 runs from the conserved cysteine through the conserved F or W. Fields, in order: D gene, V gene, J gene, CDR3 DNA, CDR3 protein. The D gene is left open where the match is weak.

>.|TRBV5-4|TRBJ2-7
TGTGCCAGCAGCTCAGCCGGGACTCCTTCCTACGAGCAGTACTTC
CASSSAGTPSYEQYF
>.|TRBV6-5|TRBJ1-1
TGTGCCAGCAGCCCCCTTTCGGGGGCTGAAGCTTTCTTT
CASSPLSGAEAFF
>.|TRBV7-6|TRBJ2-5
TGTGCCAGCAGCTACAGCGGGTCCTATCGGGAGACCCAGTACTTC
CASSYSGSYRETQYF
>TRBD1|TRBV27|TRBJ2-7
TGTGCCAGCAGACCCACAGGGGGTCGGTACGAGCAGTACTTC
CASRPTGGRYEQYF
>TRBD1|TRBV6-1|TRBJ2-7
TGTGCCAGCAACCCCGGACAGGGCTACGAGCAGTACTTC
CASNPGQGYEQYF
>TRBD2|TRBV6-1|TRBJ2-2
TGTGCCAGCAGTGAAGGAGTTAGCGGGAGGGCGGGCACCGGGGAGCTGTTTTTT
CASSEGVSGRAGTGELFF
>TRBD1|TRBV5-4|TRBJ2-5
TGTGCCAGCAGCTTGGCTTGGGACAGTTGGGAGACCCAGTACTTC
CASSLAWDSWETQYF
>.|TRBV13|TRBJ2-4
TGTGCCAGCAGCTTACGTTTGATCGGTGGAAACATTCAGTACTTC
CASSLRLIGGNIQYF
>.|TRBV7-9|TRBJ2-1
TGTGCCAGCAGCTTGCGACAGAGTGGCTCCTACAATGAGCAGTTCTTC
CASSLRQSGSYNEQFF
>.|TRBV7-2|TRBJ1-5
TGTGCCAGCAGCTTAGCGGCGCTAGCAAATCAGCCCCAGCATTTT
CASSLAALANQPQHF
>.|TRBV10-1|TRBJ2-5
TGCGCCAGCAGTGAGTCGGGAAGGGGCCAAGAGACCCAGTACTTC
CASSESGRGQETQYF
>.|TRBV12-5|TRBJ2-3
TGTGCTAGTGGTCCGGGATTGACTAGCACAGATACGCAGTATTTT
CASGPGLTSTDTQYF
>.|TRBV19|TRBJ1-2
TGTGCCAGTAACCACAGGGAAGCTAACTATGGCTACACCTTC
CASNHREANYGYTF
>TRBD1|TRBV11-3|TRBJ2-2
TGTGCCAGCAGGCCAGGGGGCTCGAACACCGGGGAGCTGTTTTTT
CASRPGGSNTGELFF
>.|TRBV6-4|TRBJ2-3
TGTGCCAGCAGTGACGGACACACAGATACGCAGTATTTT
CASSDGHTDTQYF
>TRBD2|TRBV4-1|TRBJ2-2
TGCGCCAGCAGCCGCCTAGCGGGAGCTAGCACCGGGGAGCTGTTTTTT
CASSRLAGASTGELFF
>.|TRBV7-9|TRBJ1-2
TGTGCCACCTCGGACAGAGGAGGCTATGGCTACACCTTC
CATSDRGGYGYTF